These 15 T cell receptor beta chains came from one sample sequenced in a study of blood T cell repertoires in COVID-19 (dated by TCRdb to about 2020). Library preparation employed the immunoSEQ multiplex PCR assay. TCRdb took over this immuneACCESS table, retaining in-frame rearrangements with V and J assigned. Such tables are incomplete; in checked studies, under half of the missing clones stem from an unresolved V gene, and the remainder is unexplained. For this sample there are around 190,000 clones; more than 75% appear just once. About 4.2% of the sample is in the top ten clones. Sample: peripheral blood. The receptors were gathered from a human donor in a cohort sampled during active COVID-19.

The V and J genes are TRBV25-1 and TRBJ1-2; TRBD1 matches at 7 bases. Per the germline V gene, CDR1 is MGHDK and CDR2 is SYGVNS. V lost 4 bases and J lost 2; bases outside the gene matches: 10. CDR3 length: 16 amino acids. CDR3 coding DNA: TGTGCCAGCAGTGGGCACAGGGGTACCCTAAACTATGGCTACACCTTC. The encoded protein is CASSGHRGTLNYGYTF.

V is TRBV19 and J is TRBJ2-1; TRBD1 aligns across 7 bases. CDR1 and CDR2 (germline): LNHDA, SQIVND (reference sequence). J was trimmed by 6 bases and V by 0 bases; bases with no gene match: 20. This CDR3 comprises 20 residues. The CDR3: CASSIDSRQGRVPRSNEQFF. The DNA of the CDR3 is TGTGCCAGTAGTATAGATAGTCGACAGGGTCGAGTTCCCCGATCCAATGAGCAGTTCTTC.

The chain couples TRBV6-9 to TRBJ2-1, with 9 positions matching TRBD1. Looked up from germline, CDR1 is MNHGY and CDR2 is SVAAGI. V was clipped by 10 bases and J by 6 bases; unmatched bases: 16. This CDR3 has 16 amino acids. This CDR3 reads CATSAPGTGIPNEQFF. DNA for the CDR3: TGTGCCACTTCGGCCCCCGGGACAGGGATTCCCAATGAGCAGTTCTTC.

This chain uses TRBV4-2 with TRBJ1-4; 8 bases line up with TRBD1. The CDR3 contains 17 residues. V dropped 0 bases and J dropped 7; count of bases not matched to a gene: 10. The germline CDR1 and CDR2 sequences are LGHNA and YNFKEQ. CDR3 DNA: TGTGCCAGCAGCCAAGAAAGATACGGACAGGGTCCTGAAAAACTGTTTTTT. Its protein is CASSQERYGQGPEKLFF.

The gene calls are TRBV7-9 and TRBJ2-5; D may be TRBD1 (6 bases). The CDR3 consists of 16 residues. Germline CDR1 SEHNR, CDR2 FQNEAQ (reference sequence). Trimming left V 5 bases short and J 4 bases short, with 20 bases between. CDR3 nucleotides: TGTGCCAGCAGCACCATTACAGGGTCAGAGAGAGAGACCCAGTACTTC. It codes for CASSTITGSERETQYF.

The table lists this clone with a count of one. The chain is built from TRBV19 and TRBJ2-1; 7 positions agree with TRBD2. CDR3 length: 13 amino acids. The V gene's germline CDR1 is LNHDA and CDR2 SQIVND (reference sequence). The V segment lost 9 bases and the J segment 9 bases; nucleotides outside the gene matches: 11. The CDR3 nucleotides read TGTGCCAGCAAGGGCGGGGGACCCGTTGAGCAGTTCTTC. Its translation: CASKGGGPVEQFF.

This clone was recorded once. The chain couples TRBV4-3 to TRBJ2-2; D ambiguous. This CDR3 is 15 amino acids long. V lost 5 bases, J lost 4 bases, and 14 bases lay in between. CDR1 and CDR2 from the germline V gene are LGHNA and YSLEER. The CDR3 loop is CASSTQPGPTGELFF. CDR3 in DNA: TGCGCCAGCAGCACACAGCCAGGTCCCACCGGGGAGCTGTTTTTT.

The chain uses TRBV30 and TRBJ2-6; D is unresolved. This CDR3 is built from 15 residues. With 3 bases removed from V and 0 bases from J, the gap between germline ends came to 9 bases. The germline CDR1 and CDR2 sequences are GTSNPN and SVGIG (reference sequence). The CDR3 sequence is CAWRILGSGANVLTF. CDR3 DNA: TGTGCCTGGAGGATCCTAGGCTCTGGGGCCAACGTCCTGACTTTC.

The CDR3 region is CASSPARGGYTF. Here the CDR3 DNA reads TGTGCCAGCAGCCCGGCCCGGGGTGGCTACACCTTC. The V gene is TRBV5-6, the J gene TRBJ1-2; no clear D. CDR1 is SGHDT and CDR2 is YYEEEE in the germline V gene. The V and J ends lost 4 bases and 7 bases respectively, with 11 bases between them. The CDR3 spans 12 residues.

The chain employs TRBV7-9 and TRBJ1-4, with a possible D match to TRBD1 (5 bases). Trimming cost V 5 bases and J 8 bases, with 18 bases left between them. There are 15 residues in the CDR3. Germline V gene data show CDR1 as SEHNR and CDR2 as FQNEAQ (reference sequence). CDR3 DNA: TGTGCCAGCAGCCATTTCAGGGATCACGGCGAAAAACTGTTTTTT. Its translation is CASSHFRDHGEKLFF.

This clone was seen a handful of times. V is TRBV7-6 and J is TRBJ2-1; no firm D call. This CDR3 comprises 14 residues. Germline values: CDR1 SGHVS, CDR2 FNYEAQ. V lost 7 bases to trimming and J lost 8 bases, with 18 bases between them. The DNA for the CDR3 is TGTGCCAGCAAACCTTCAGAGGTCACCCATGAGCAGTTCTTC. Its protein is CASKPSEVTHEQFF. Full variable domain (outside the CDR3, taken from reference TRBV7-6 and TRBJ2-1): GAGVSQSPRYKVTKRGQDVALRCDPISGHVSLYWYRQALGQGPEFLTYFNYEAQQDKSGLPNDRFSAERPEGSISTLTIQRTEQRDSAMYRCASKPSEVTHEQFFGPGTRLTVL.

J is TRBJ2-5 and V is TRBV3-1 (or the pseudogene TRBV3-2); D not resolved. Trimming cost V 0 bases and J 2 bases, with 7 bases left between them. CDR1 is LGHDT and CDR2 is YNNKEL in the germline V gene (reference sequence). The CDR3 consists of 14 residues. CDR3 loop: CASSQERLQETQYF. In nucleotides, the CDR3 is TGTGCCAGCAGCCAAGAGAGGTTACAAGAGACCCAGTACTTC.

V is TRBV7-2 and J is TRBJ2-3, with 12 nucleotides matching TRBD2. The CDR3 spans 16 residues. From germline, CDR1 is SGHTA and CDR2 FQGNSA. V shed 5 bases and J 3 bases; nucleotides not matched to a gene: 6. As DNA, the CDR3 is TGTGCCAGCAGCGAGGCGCTAGCGGGGGGGACAGATACGCAGTATTTT. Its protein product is CASSEALAGGTDTQYF. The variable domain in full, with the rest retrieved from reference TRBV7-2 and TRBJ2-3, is GAGVSQSPSNKVTEKGKDVELRCDPISGHTALYWYRQSLGQGLEFLIYFQGNSAPDKSGLPSDRFSAERTGGSVSTLTIQRTQQEDSAVYLCASSEALAGGTDTQYFGPGTRLTVL.

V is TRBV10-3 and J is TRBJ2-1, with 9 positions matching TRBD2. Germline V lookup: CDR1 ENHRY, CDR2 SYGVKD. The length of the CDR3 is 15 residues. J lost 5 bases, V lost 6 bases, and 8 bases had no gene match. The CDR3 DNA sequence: TGTGCCATCAGCCATGGGACTAGCCCGGACAATGAGCAGTTCTTC. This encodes CAISHGTSPDNEQFF.

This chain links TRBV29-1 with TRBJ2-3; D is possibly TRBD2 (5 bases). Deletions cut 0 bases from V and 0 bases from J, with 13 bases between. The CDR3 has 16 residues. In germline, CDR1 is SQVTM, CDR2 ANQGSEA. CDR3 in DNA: TGCAGCGTTGAAGATCTTTTGGGCGGGAGCACAGATACGCAGTATTTT. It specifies CSVEDLLGGSTDTQYF.